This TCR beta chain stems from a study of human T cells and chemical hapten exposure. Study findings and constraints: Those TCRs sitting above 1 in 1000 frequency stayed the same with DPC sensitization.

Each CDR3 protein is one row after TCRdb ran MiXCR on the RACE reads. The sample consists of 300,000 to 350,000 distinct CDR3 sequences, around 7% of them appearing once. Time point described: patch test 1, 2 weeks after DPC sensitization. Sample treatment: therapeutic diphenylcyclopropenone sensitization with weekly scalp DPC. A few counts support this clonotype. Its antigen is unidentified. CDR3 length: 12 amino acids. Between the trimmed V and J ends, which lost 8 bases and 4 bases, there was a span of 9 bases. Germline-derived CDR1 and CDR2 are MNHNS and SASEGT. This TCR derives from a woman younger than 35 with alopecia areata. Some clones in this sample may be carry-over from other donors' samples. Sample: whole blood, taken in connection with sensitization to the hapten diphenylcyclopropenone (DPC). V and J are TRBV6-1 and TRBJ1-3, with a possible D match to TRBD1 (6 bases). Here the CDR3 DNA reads TGTGCCAGCGGGGGGGCAGGAAACACCATATATTTT. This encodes CASGGAGNTIYF.